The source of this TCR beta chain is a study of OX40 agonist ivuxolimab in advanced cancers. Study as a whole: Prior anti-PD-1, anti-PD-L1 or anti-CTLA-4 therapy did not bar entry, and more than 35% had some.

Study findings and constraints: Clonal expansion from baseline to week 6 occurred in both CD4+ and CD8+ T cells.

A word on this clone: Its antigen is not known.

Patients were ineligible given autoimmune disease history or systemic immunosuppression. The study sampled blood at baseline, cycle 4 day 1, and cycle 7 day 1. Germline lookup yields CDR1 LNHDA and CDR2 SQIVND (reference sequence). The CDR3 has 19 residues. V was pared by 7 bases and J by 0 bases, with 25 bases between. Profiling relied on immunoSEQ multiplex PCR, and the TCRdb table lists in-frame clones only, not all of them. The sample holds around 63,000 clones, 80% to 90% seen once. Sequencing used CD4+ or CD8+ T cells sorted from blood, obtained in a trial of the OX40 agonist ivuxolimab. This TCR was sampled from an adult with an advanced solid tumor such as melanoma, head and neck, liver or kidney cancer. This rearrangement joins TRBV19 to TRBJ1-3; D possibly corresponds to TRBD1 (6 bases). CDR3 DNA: TGTGCCAGTACCCAGGGGCAGGGTTGGGGATCAGCCTCTGGAAACACCATATATTTT. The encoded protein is CASTQGQGWGSASGNTIYF.